A selection of T cell receptor beta chains follows, all from one sample in a study of shared clonotypes between healthy human individuals. Measured with immunoSEQ multiplex PCR; TCRdb has only the in-frame clones, and not every one. The repertoire holds hundreds of thousands of clones, with 92% as singletons. The specimen was naive CD8+ T cells sorted from blood. These TCRs come from a man aged 25-45 years in good health. Each CDR3 is given with its conserved first and last residue. Each record gives: clone size, D gene, J gene, V gene, CDR3 DNA, CDR3 protein. D genes are given only for firm matches. Clone size is given for some rows only: seen once, a few or many times, or a class if the clone is expanded.

size: NA; D: TRBD1; J: TRBJ2-1; V: TRBV7-9; DNA: TGTGCCAGCAGCTTAGCACAGGGGTTCTACAATGAGCAGTTCTTC; CDR3: CASSLAQGFYNEQFF
size: NA; D: TRBD1; J: TRBJ2-7; V: TRBV10-3; DNA: TGTGCCATCAGTGCACCCTCCGGGACAGGGGGCAACGAGCAGTACTTC; CDR3: CAISAPSGTGGNEQYF
size: NA; D: NA; J: TRBJ1-2; V: TRBV5-4; DNA: TGTGCCAGCAGCTTGGGCGGGCAGGGAGCCTATGGCTACACCTTC; CDR3: CASSLGGQGAYGYTF
size: NA; D: NA; J: TRBJ2-3; V: TRBV9; DNA: TGTGCCAGCAGCCCTCCTCCGGGACGAAGCACAGATACGCAGTATTTT; CDR3: CASSPPPGRSTDTQYF
size: NA; D: TRBD2; J: TRBJ2-1; V: TRBV5-6; DNA: TGTGCCAGCAGCTTTGGGACTAGCGGGAGATTCAATGAGCAGTTCTTC; CDR3: CASSFGTSGRFNEQFF
size: NA; D: NA; J: TRBJ1-5; V: TRBV6-5; DNA: TGTGCCAGCAGCTATGAGAGCGGCAATCAGCCCCAGCATTTT; CDR3: CASSYESGNQPQHF
size: NA; D: NA; J: TRBJ2-7; V: TRBV5-1; DNA: TGCGCCAGCAGCTCCTCAAGCTCCTACGAGCAGTACTTC; CDR3: CASSSSSSYEQYF
size: NA; D: NA; J: TRBJ2-7; V: TRBV28; DNA: TGTGCCAGCAGTTTATCACAGGGTTCCTACGAGCAGTACTTC; CDR3: CASSLSQGSYEQYF
size: few; D: NA; J: TRBJ2-7; V: TRBV20-1; DNA: TGCAGTGCTAGACCCTACGAGCAGTACTTC; CDR3: CSARPYEQYF
size: NA; D: NA; J: TRBJ1-1; V: TRBV9; DNA: TGTGCCAGCAGCCAGGGGATGGCCACTGAAGCTTTCTTT; CDR3: CASSQGMATEAFF
size: NA; D: NA; J: TRBJ2-1; V: TRBV27; DNA: TGTGCCAGCAGTCCGACCTCCTACAATGAGCAGTTCTTC; CDR3: CASSPTSYNEQFF
size: NA; D: TRBD1; J: TRBJ2-1; V: TRBV6-1; DNA: TGTGCCAGCAGTGAATGGACAGGTATGGAGTTCTTC; CDR3: CASSEWTGMEFF
size: NA; D: NA; J: TRBJ2-7; V: TRBV19; DNA: TGTGCCAGTAGTAGTGACACCAACTCCTACGAGCAGTACTTC; CDR3: CASSSDTNSYEQYF
size: once; D: NA; J: TRBJ1-2; V: TRBV7-9; DNA: TGTGCCAGCAATCTCAGGACAGACATCCTGGGGGGCTACACCTTC; CDR3: CASNLRTDILGGYTF
size: NA; D: NA; J: TRBJ2-1; V: TRBV28; DNA: TGTGCCAGCAGCCCCTCTCTGGGTGAGCAGTTCTTC; CDR3: CASSPSLGEQFF
size: NA; D: TRBD2; J: TRBJ2-2; V: TRBV7-2; DNA: TGTGCCAGCAGCTACCTAGCGGGAGGGCCGATTAACGGGGAGCTGTTTTTT; CDR3: CASSYLAGGPINGELFF
size: NA; D: NA; J: TRBJ2-2; V: TRBV7-9; DNA: TGTGCCAGCAGCTCCCGGGGCCGTACCGGGGAGCTGTTTTTT; CDR3: CASSSRGRTGELFF
size: NA; D: NA; J: TRBJ2-5; V: TRBV28; DNA: TGTGCCAGCAGGATTGTAAAGGGGGATTTGGGGGAGACCCAGTACTTC; CDR3: CASRIVKGDLGETQYF
size: NA; D: NA; J: TRBJ1-5; V: TRBV7-8; DNA: TGTGCCAGCAGCTTAGCGGGTGGTATCAATCAGCCCCAGCATTTT; CDR3: CASSLAGGINQPQHF
size: NA; D: NA; J: TRBJ2-5; V: TRBV27; DNA: TGTGCCAGCAGTTCCCCAGGGTCAGAGACCCAGTACTTC; CDR3: CASSSPGSETQYF
size: NA; D: NA; J: TRBJ2-5; V: TRBV6-6; DNA: TGTGCCAGCACCTCAGGGGGGTACCAAGAGACCCAGTACTTC; CDR3: CASTSGGYQETQYF
size: few; D: NA; J: TRBJ2-2; V: TRBV7-3; DNA: TGTGCCAGCAGCTATGGGACAAATGATCCCGGGGAGCTGTTTTTT; CDR3: CASSYGTNDPGELFF
size: few; D: NA; J: TRBJ1-2; V: TRBV6-5; DNA: TGTGCCAGCAGTCCCTCCCAGGGAGGCTATGGCTACACCTTC; CDR3: CASSPSQGGYGYTF
size: few; D: TRBD1; J: TRBJ2-7; V: TRBV4-3; DNA: TGCGCCAGCAGCTATGGACAGGGGGACTCCTACGAGCAGTACTTC; CDR3: CASSYGQGDSYEQYF
size: NA; D: TRBD2; J: TRBJ2-1; V: TRBV4-3; DNA: TGCGCCAGCAGCCAAGACCCCCCCCTAGCGGGAGTATTCAATGAGCAGTTCTTC; CDR3: CASSQDPPLAGVFNEQFF
size: NA; D: NA; J: TRBJ2-1; V: TRBV4-1; DNA: TGCGCCAGCAGCCAAGATCTGACCGACAATGAGCAGTTCTTC; CDR3: CASSQDLTDNEQFF
size: NA; D: NA; J: TRBJ2-1; V: TRBV29-1; DNA: TGCAGCGTTAGGGGGGCCCCTTACAATGAGCAGTTCTTC; CDR3: CSVRGAPYNEQFF
size: NA; D: NA; J: TRBJ2-7; V: TRBV4-1; DNA: TGCGCCAGCAGCCAATTCGTCGACTCCAACTACGAGCAGTACTTC; CDR3: CASSQFVDSNYEQYF
size: few; D: NA; J: TRBJ2-7; V: TRBV7-6; DNA: TGTGCCAGCAGCTACAGGAGCTCCTACGAGCAGTACTTC; CDR3: CASSYRSSYEQYF
size: few; D: NA; J: TRBJ2-7; V: TRBV6-1; DNA: TGTGCCAGCAGTGACCGATTCCACGAGCAGTACTTC; CDR3: CASSDRFHEQYF
size: NA; D: TRBD1; J: TRBJ1-5; V: TRBV27; DNA: TGTGCCAGCAGTTCGACAGGGGACAATCAGCCCCAGCATTTT; CDR3: CASSSTGDNQPQHF
size: once; D: NA; J: TRBJ1-4; V: TRBV5-1; DNA: TGCGCCAGCAGGATGGACAGCAACGATGAAAAACTGTTTTTT; CDR3: CASRMDSNDEKLFF
size: few; D: NA; J: TRBJ1-5; V: TRBV5-8; DNA: TGTGCCAGCAGCTTGGGAAGCGGGACCCCAGCGCCCCAGCATTTT; CDR3: CASSLGSGTPAPQHF
size: few; D: NA; J: TRBJ2-3; V: TRBV11-2; DNA: TGTGCCAGCATGAGGACAGATACGCAGTATTTT; CDR3: CASMRTDTQYF
size: NA; D: TRBD2; J: TRBJ2-1; V: TRBV11-2; DNA: TGTGCCAGCCACCTTGGCGCGGCGGGGGAAACGACCAATGAGCAGTTCTTC; CDR3: CASHLGAAGETTNEQFF
size: NA; D: TRBD2; J: TRBJ2-1; V: TRBV29-1; DNA: TGCAGCGTTGAAGTAGCGGGAGCGAACAATGAGCAGTTCTTC; CDR3: CSVEVAGANNEQFF
size: NA; D: NA; J: TRBJ1-5; V: TRBV7-2; DNA: TGTGCCAGCAACTTGCAGGGGAATCAGCCCCAGCATTTT; CDR3: CASNLQGNQPQHF